These 10 T cell receptor beta chains came from one sample sequenced in a study of CD8+ T cells in alopecia areata (dated by TCRdb to 2016 to 2019). Reading the label with the study, this specimen's time point is: 20 to 30 weeks on oral tofacitinib. Explained via the paper, the treatment or condition label denotes: oral pan-JAK inhibitor, 5-10 mg twice daily. The method behind the library was the immunoSEQ multiplex PCR assay. RNA was extracted from all samples and reverse transcribed into cDNA as template for TCR sequencing. TCRdb took this table from immuneACCESS and kept in-frame rearrangements with V and J called. Such tables lack part of the clones; where checked against another copy, unresolved V genes explain under half of the gap, and the rest is unexplained. The table for this sample lists about 180,000 clones; about 53% of them were counted only once. Jointly, the top ten make up under 14% of the sample.

Sequenced material: CD8+ T cells sorted from blood, taken at week 24, from a patient treated with tofacitinib. The receptors originated from a human donor with alopecia areata.

This clone was picked up a small number of times. Here the CDR3 DNA reads TGTGCCAGCAGCCAAGAGGCCCGGGGACATGAAGCTTTCTTT. Translation gives CASSQEARGHEAFF. V and J are TRBV14 and TRBJ1-1; the D gene is possibly TRBD1 (6 bases). CDR1 and CDR2 from the germline V gene are SGHDN and FVKESK. V shed 0 bases and J shed 7 bases, with 12 bases lying between them. The CDR3 has 14 amino acids.

This clone was observed a few times. J is TRBJ2-1 and V is TRBV7-8; 10 bases line up with TRBD2. This CDR3 spans 16 amino acids. V lost 0 bases, J lost 7 bases, and 6 bases stayed unmatched. The germline CDR1 and CDR2 sequences are SGHVS and FQNEAQ. The CDR3 sequence is CASSLAGSGGPNEQFF. The CDR3 DNA is TGTGCCAGCAGCTTAGCGGGTAGCGGGGGGCCTAATGAGCAGTTCTTC.

Here the CDR3 reads CAWSRGTGDDEQFF. The CDR3 coding sequence is TGTGCCTGGTCCCGAGGGACAGGGGACGATGAGCAGTTCTTC. The rearrangement joins TRBV30 to TRBJ2-1; 10 nucleotides align to TRBD1. The trim removed 5 bases at V and 8 bases at J, leaving 9 bases unmatched. This CDR3 has 14 amino acids. CDR1 is GTSNPN, CDR2 SVGIG, per germline (reference sequence). Together with reference TRBV30 and TRBJ2-1, the CDR3 gives the full variable domain: SQTIHQWPATLVQPVGSPLSLECTVEGTSNPNLYWYRQAAGRGLQLLFYSVGIGQISSEVPQNLSASRPQDRQFILSSKKLLLSDSGFYLCAWSRGTGDDEQFFGPGTRLTVL.

With respect to this clone: Other DNA variants within this sample encode the same CDR3. The V call is TRBV11-2, the J call TRBJ2-1; D is undetermined. Germline V gene data show CDR1 as SGHAT and CDR2 as FQNNGV. CDR3 size: 12 residues. Trimming stripped 1 base from V and 4 bases from J, with 2 bases between. The CDR3 DNA sequence: TGTGCCAGCAGCTTAGGTTACAATGAGCAGTTCTTC. It yields the protein CASSLGYNEQFF.

The rearrangement uses TRBV7-9 and TRBJ2-2, with D possibly TRBD2 on 5 matching bases. Germline V gene lookup returns CDR1 SEHNR and CDR2 FQNEAQ (reference sequence). V was clipped by 1 base and J by 7 bases, with 10 bases between them. This CDR3 has 14 amino acids. The CDR3 DNA follows: TGTGCCAGCAGCTTAGAGGGAGAAGGCGGGGAGCTGTTTTTT. It is translated as CASSLEGEGGELFF.

The V and J genes are TRBV14 and TRBJ2-7; 7 positions agree with TRBD1. V lost 4 bases, J lost 4 bases, and 4 bases stayed unmatched. This CDR3 has 13 residues. Germline lookup yields CDR1 SGHDN and CDR2 FVKESK. In nucleotides, the CDR3 is TGTGCCAGCAGCCCGGACAGGTTTTACGAGCAGTACTTC. Translation gives CASSPDRFYEQYF. The complete variable domain, with remaining parts taken from reference TRBV14 and TRBJ2-7, reads EAGVTQFPSHSVIEKGQTVTLRCDPISGHDNLYWYRRVMGKEIKFLLHFVKESKQDESGMPNNRFLAERTGGTYSTLKVQPAELEDSGVYFCASSPDRFYEQYFGPGTRLTVT.

The chain links TRBV12-5 to TRBJ1-2, with no clear D. The CDR3 spans 11 residues. Trimming took off 4 bases at V and 3 bases at J, with 3 bases between the two ends. Germline V gives CDR1 LGHNT, CDR2 FRNRAP. In DNA form, the CDR3 reads TGTGCTAGTGGTTACGACTATGGCTACACCTTC. This translates into CASGYDYGYTF.

This clone was seen only once. V is TRBV9 and J is TRBJ2-1; D is possibly TRBD2 (6 bases). The CDR3 runs 15 residues. Deletions cut 2 bases from V and 5 bases from J, with 14 bases between. Germline V lookup: CDR1 SGDLS, CDR2 YYNGEE. The CDR3 loop is CASSVEGRQNNEQFF. The CDR3 DNA reads as TGTGCCAGCAGCGTGGAGGGTCGGCAAAACAATGAGCAGTTCTTC.

This clone was found once. This chain uses TRBV2 with TRBJ1-2; no clear D. Trimming stripped 3 bases from V and 3 bases from J, with 11 bases between. This CDR3 has 14 residues. Germline lookup yields CDR1 SNHLY and CDR2 FYNNEI. Here the CDR3 reads CASSDIDPDYGYTF. The CDR3 DNA sequence: TGTGCCAGCAGTGACATCGACCCGGACTATGGCTACACCTTC.

The chain uses TRBV30 and TRBJ2-1, with D possibly TRBD2 on 5 matching bases. This CDR3 is built from 12 residues. With 4 bases removed from V and 9 bases from J, the gap between germline ends came to 13 bases. CDR1 and CDR2 from the germline V gene are GTSNPN and SVGIG (reference sequence). CDR3 protein: CAWTWGAAEQFF. Here the CDR3 DNA reads TGTGCCTGGACTTGGGGAGCTGCTGAGCAGTTCTTC. Combining the CDR3 with reference TRBV30 and TRBJ2-1 gives the whole variable domain SQTIHQWPATLVQPVGSPLSLECTVEGTSNPNLYWYRQAAGRGLQLLFYSVGIGQISSEVPQNLSASRPQDRQFILSSKKLLLSDSGFYLCAWTWGAAEQFFGPGTRLTVL.